What follows is one T cell receptor (beta chain) and its context. This sample is drawn from a study of blood T cell repertoires in COVID-19. Whole-study context: Specimens from acute and convalescent COVID-19 originated in the United States, Italy and Spain.

TCRdb's table, derived via immunoSEQ multiplex PCR, lists solely in-frame clones and lacks some. Of approximately 250,000 clones listed, about 82% are singletons. The sample taken for sequencing was peripheral blood. The source of this sequence is a woman aged 80 or over with COVID-19, enrolled during active disease.

CDR3 DNA: TGCGCCAGCAGCTTTGACAGGGCAATGAACACTGAAGCTTTCTTT. Residues: CASSFDRAMNTEAFF. The V and J genes are TRBV5-1 and TRBJ1-1; 7 nucleotides line up with TRBD1. The germline V gene encodes CDR1 SGHRS and CDR2 YFSETQ. The CDR3 spans 15 residues. The ends lost 2 bases at V and 0 bases at J; junction bases unmatched: 4. The entire variable domain, with the rest obtained from reference TRBV5-1 and TRBJ1-1, is as follows: KAGVTQTPRYLIKTRGQQVTLSCSPISGHRSVSWYQQTPGQGLQFLFEYFSETQRNKGNFPGRFSGRQFSNSRSEMNVSTLELGDSALYLCASSFDRAMNTEAFFGQGTRLTVV.